This TCR beta chain was captured in a study of blood T cell repertoires in COVID-19. Across the whole study: In each case, the material was cDNA or gDNA derived from T cells, B-cell-depleted T cells, or PBMCs.

The trim removed 2 bases at V and 6 bases at J, leaving 13 bases unmatched. The V gene's germline CDR1 is MDHEN and CDR2 SYDVKM. The CDR3 has 16 residues. Sequencing was performed with immunoSEQ multiplex PCR; in TCRdb, only in-frame clones are kept and a portion is missing. The sample consists of more than 110,000 clones, more than 70% of them appearing once. The source of this sequence is a man aged 50-59 years with active or convalescent COVID-19. The specimen sequenced was peripheral blood. The genes are TRBV28 and TRBJ2-7, with 7 bases fitting TRBD2. In DNA form, the CDR3 reads TGTGCCAGCAGTTTAAGGCCAGCGGGAAAATCAAGCGAGCAGTACTTC. It yields the protein CASSLRPAGKSSEQYF.